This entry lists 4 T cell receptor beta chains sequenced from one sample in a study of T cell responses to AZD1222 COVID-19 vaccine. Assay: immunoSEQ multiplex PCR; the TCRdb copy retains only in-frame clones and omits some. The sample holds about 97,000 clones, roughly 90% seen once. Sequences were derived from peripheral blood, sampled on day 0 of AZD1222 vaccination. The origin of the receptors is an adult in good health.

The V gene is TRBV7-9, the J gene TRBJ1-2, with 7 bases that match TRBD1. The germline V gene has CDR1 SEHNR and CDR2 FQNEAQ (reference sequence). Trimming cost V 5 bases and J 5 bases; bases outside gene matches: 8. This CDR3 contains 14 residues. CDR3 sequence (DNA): TGTGCCAGCAGCCTGGGACAGTTGGCGTATGGCTACACCTTC. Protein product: CASSLGQLAYGYTF.

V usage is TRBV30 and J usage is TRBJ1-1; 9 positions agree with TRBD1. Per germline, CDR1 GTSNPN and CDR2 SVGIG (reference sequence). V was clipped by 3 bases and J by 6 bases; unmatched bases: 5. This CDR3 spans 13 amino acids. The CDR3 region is CAWRGQGRAEAFF. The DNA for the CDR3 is TGTGCCTGGAGGGGACAGGGTAGGGCTGAAGCTTTCTTT.

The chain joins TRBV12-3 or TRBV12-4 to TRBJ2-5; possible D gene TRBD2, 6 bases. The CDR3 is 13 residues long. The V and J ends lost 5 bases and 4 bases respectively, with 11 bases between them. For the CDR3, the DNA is TGTGCCAGCAGTCCCCAGGGAGGAGAGACCCAGTACTTC. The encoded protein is CASSPQGGETQYF.

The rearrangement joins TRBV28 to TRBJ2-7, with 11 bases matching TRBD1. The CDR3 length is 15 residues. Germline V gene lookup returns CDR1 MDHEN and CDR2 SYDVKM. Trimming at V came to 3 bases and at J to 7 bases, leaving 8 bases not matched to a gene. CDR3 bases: TGTGCCAGCAGTTTTTTAGGACAGGGGGCTCGGGAGCAGTACTTC. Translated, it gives CASSFLGQGAREQYF.